The entry that follows covers one TCR beta chain sequence. The data belong to a study of T cell repertoires in ileal Crohn's disease. Noted time point: inflamed ileum from the surgical specimen. Here immunoSEQ multiplex PCR was the method, and the copy in TCRdb shows in-frame clones only, minus some. The sample yields thousands of clones, nearly 80% seen once. Trimming removed 6 bases from V and 4 bases from J, with 16 bases in between. Germline CDR1 MDHEN, CDR2 SYDVKM. CDR3 length: 15 amino acids. This chain links TRBV28 with TRBJ1-3; a weak D match, TRBD1 (6 bases). This TCR was sampled from an adult with Crohn's disease. The sample consisted of ileal tissue. The CDR3 is CASRPQQGTGNTIYF. DNA of the CDR3: TGTGCCAGCAGGCCCCAGCAGGGGACCGGAAACACCATATATTTT.